A single sample gave rise to the 32 T cell receptor beta chains below, sequenced in a study of blood T cells in healthy people across ages. The authors ran a second PCR of roughly 7 to 11 cycles using a sample-barcoded 5' primer and a J-beta primer mix. TCRdb re-analysed the 5' RACE reads in MiXCR, keeping a single row per CDR3 protein. The profile shows about 1,500,000 distinct CDR3 sequences, 40% to 50% of them singletons. Sequenced material: blood. The origin of the receptors is a woman aged 18-30 years in good health.

This clonotype was recorded only once. This chain joins TRBV4-1 and TRBJ2-3; 8 bases are a match to TRBD1. The CDR3 totals 19 residues. V lost 0 bases to trimming and J lost 8 bases; unmatched junction nucleotides: 19. Germline V gene lookup returns CDR1 MGHRA and CDR2 YSYEKL. The CDR3 coding sequence is TGCGCCAGCAGCCAAGACGATGGATGGAGGACAGGGTGGTTTGGTACGCAGTATTTT. It specifies CASSQDDGWRTGWFGTQYF.

V usage is TRBV6-2 or TRBV6-3 and J usage is TRBJ2-4, with 15 bases fitting TRBD2. CDR1 MNHEY and CDR2 SVGEGT come from the germline V gene. This CDR3 region has 18 residues. The V gene end was trimmed by 5 bases and the J gene end by 1 base; junction bases not matched to a gene: 6. The CDR3 protein is CASSPGLAGGPAKNIQYF. In DNA, the CDR3 is TGTGCCAGCAGTCCCGGACTAGCGGGAGGGCCCGCCAAAAACATTCAGTACTTC.

The rearrangement joins TRBV12-3 or TRBV12-4 to TRBJ2-1; D is possibly TRBD1 (7 bases). The CDR3 is made up of 14 amino acids. Trimming took 11 bases from V and 9 from J, leaving 23 bases between them. CDR3 region: CAGQGGTSTGEQFF. The CDR3 nucleotides read TGTGCCGGCCAGGGGGGCACTTCGACCGGTGAGCAGTTCTTC.

This clonotype turned up a few times. This sequence joins TRBV12-3 or TRBV12-4 and TRBJ2-7, with D perhaps TRBD1 (5 bases). This CDR3 region has 16 residues. Trimming took 6 bases from V and 0 from J, leaving 18 bases between them. Here the CDR3 DNA reads TGTGCCAGCAGCCCTGGTGGGGCCAGGGCCTCCTACGAGCAGTACTTC. This sequence encodes CASSPGGARASYEQYF.

The sample holds a few counts of this clonotype. V and J are TRBV5-5 and TRBJ2-7; TRBD1 agrees at 9 bases. The CDR3 has 15 residues. CDR1 is SGHKS and CDR2 is YYEKEE in the germline V gene (reference sequence). V lost 4 bases, J lost 4 bases, and 9 bases stayed unmatched. The CDR3 reads CASSPAQGQGYEQYF. The CDR3 region has the DNA TGTGCCAGCAGCCCCGCCCAGGGACAGGGTTACGAGCAGTACTTC.

This clonotype was counted a few times. J is TRBJ2-3 and V is TRBV12-3 or TRBV12-4; TRBD1 or TRBD2 may be the D gene (6 bases each). The CDR3 covers 14 residues. V shed 4 bases and J shed 1 base, with 9 bases lying between them. The CDR3 DNA reads TGTGCCAGCAGTTGGAGGGGGGGCACAGATACGCAGTATTTT. Amino acid sequence: CASSWRGGTDTQYF.

The chain carries TRBV3-1 and TRBJ2-3, with 7 bases matching TRBD2. The V gene end was trimmed by 4 bases and the J gene end by 0 bases; junction bases not matched to a gene: 13. This CDR3 contains 18 residues. The germline V gene encodes CDR1 LGHDT and CDR2 YNNKEL (reference sequence). The CDR3 region has the DNA TGTGCCAGCAGCCGAAGGGCTAGCGGAGCCCCTAGCACAGATACGCAGTATTTT. It translates to CASSRRASGAPSTDTQYF.

The rearrangement uses TRBV2 and TRBJ2-1; D might be TRBD1 (5 bases). Germline-derived CDR1 and CDR2 are SNHLY and FYNNEI. The CDR3 is 12 amino acids. DNA for the CDR3: TGTGCGCTGACAGACCCCTACAATGAGCAGTTCTTC. Translated, it gives CALTDPYNEQFF.

CDR3 in amino acids: CSAGGTSIEETQYF. CDR3 in DNA: TGCAGTGCTGGAGGGACTAGCATCGAAGAGACCCAGTACTTC. The chain has TRBV20-1 and TRBJ2-5, with 9 bases aligning to TRBD2. The V gene's germline CDR1 is DFQATT and CDR2 SNEGSKA (reference sequence). J lost 3 bases, V lost 5 bases, and 7 bases had no gene match. The length of the CDR3 is 14 residues.

This sequence joins TRBV12-3 or TRBV12-4 and TRBJ2-1; 8 bases are a match to TRBD2. The junction had 14 bases not matched to a gene; V was cut back by 6 bases and J by 7 bases. CDR3 length: 16 residues. The CDR3 here is CASSPPLGGGRNEQFF. CDR3 DNA sequence: TGTGCCAGCAGCCCGCCCCTCGGGGGGGGGAGAAATGAGCAGTTCTTC.

In its sample, this clonotype was seen a few times. The chain recombines TRBV5-1 with TRBJ2-7, with D possibly TRBD1 on 6 matching bases. Per the germline V gene, CDR1 is SGHRS and CDR2 is YFSETQ. Deletions cut 0 bases from V and 3 bases from J, with 28 bases between. CDR3 length equals 20 residues. CDR3 nucleotide sequence: TGCGCCAGCAGCTTGGTTCAACTTAGAGACTCCGGGACATTCGGCTACGAGCAGTACTTC. This gives the protein CASSLVQLRDSGTFGYEQYF.

The CDR3 spells CASSSSDRAGYTF. CDR3 coding DNA: TGTGCCAGCAGCTCATCGGACAGGGCTGGCTACACCTTC. The V and J genes are TRBV11-3 and TRBJ1-2, with 8 positions matching TRBD1. The germline V gene encodes CDR1 SGHNT and CDR2 YENEEA. The V and J ends lost 4 bases and 7 bases, in that order; junction bases with no gene match: 5. The CDR3 is 13 residues long.

This clonotype was counted only a few times. This chain uses TRBV6-1 with TRBJ1-2, with D unclear. V was shortened by 2 bases and J by 5 bases, with 15 bases between the two germline ends. This CDR3 has 15 amino acids. The germline CDR1 and CDR2 sequences are MNHNS and SASEGT. The CDR3 nucleotides are TGTGCCAGCAGTGAAATCACCGGAATACCTTATGGCTACACCTTC. This translates into CASSEITGIPYGYTF.

This clonotype was detected a few times. The chain uses TRBV29-1 and TRBJ1-2; D may be TRBD1 (6 bases). Per germline, CDR1 SQVTM and CDR2 ANQGSEA. The germline V and J ends were trimmed by 0 bases and 3 bases, with 8 bases remaining between them. The CDR3 covers 13 residues. The CDR3 region has the DNA TGCAGCGTTGAAGATAAGGGGGACTATGGCTACACCTTC. This sequence encodes CSVEDKGDYGYTF.

For this clonotype: The junction departs from the called germline gene at one end, perhaps through a read error. The chain uses TRBV13 and TRBJ2-1; the match to TRBD2 covers 10 bases. CDR1 is PRHDT and CDR2 is FYEKMQ in the germline V gene (reference sequence). The CDR3 sequence is 15 residues long. As DNA, the CDR3 is TGTACCAGCAGCTTAGTGCTAGCGGGAGCCAATGAGCAGTTCTTC. Amino acid sequence: CTSSLVLAGANEQFF.

The rearrangement links TRBV5-6 to TRBJ2-3; 11 bases fit TRBD1. V shed 3 bases and J 3 bases; nucleotides not matched to a gene: 6. In germline, CDR1 is SGHDT, CDR2 YYEEEE. The CDR3 is 16 amino acids. This CDR3 is CASSSDRGRLTDTQYF. The CDR3 coding sequence is TGTGCCAGCAGCTCGGACAGGGGGCGGTTAACAGATACGCAGTATTTT. Complete variable domain (other parts from reference TRBV5-6 and TRBJ2-3): DAGVTQSPTHLIKTRGQQVTLRCSPKSGHDTVSWYQQALGQGPQFIFQYYEEEERQRGNFPDRFSGHQFPNYSSELNVNALLLGDSALYLCASSSDRGRLTDTQYFGPGTRLTVL.

The V call is TRBV12-3 or TRBV12-4, the J call TRBJ1-1; no clear D. The V end lost 2 bases, the J end lost 7 bases, and 14 bases lay between the germline ends. The CDR3 loop spans 14 amino acids. CDR3 sequence reads: CASSLRGFGGEAFF. CDR3 nucleotide sequence: TGTGCCAGCAGTTTAAGAGGGTTCGGAGGTGAAGCTTTCTTT.

This clonotype was detected only once. This chain joins TRBV29-1 and TRBJ1-1, with 10 bases that match TRBD1. The V segment lost 7 bases and the J segment 5 bases; nucleotides outside the gene matches: 10. The CDR3 runs 14 residues. Per the germline V gene, CDR1 is SQVTM and CDR2 is ANQGSEA. This CDR3 is CSATGGLGKTEAFF. The CDR3 DNA reads as TGCAGCGCGACAGGGGGCTTAGGAAAGACTGAAGCTTTCTTT.

Only a few counts were recorded for this clonotype. The chain employs TRBV11-2 and TRBJ2-7; TRBD1 might be the D (5 bases). Germline assignment: CDR1 SGHAT and CDR2 FQNNGV. The CDR3 length is 13 residues. The germline V and J ends were trimmed by 0 bases and 4 bases, with 7 bases remaining between them. The DNA for the CDR3 is TGTGCCAGCAGCTTAGATCCAGGGTACGAGCAGTACTTC. Translation: CASSLDPGYEQYF.

This clonotype was detected only a few times. V gene TRBV7-8 combines with J gene TRBJ2-1; the D gene could be TRBD1 or TRBD2 (5 bases each). Trimming removed 5 bases from V and 1 base from J, with 15 bases in between. The CDR3 length is 16 residues. CDR1 is SGHVS, CDR2 FQNEAQ, per germline. The CDR3 DNA reads as TGTGCCAGCAGCAAAGCCGGGACCCCGTCCTACAATGAGCAGTTCTTC. Amino acids: CASSKAGTPSYNEQFF. The full variable domain, in which reference TRBV7-8 and TRBJ2-1 provide the parts outside the CDR3, is GAGVSQSPRYKVAKRGQDVALRCDPISGHVSLFWYQQALGQGPEFLTYFQNEAQLDKSGLPSDRFFAERPEGSVSTLKIQRTQQEDSAVYLCASSKAGTPSYNEQFFGPGTRLTVL.

The V and J genes are TRBV12-3 or TRBV12-4 and TRBJ2-5; possible D gene TRBD2, 5 bases. The germline V and J ends were trimmed by 5 bases and 11 bases, with 24 bases remaining between them. The CDR3 is 15 residues long. CDR3: CASSALQPWVREQYF. CDR3 coding DNA: TGTGCCAGCAGTGCCCTCCAGCCTTGGGTTAGGGAGCAGTACTTC.

This chain connects TRBV2 to TRBJ2-5, with 8 bases fitting TRBD2. The CDR3 is 13 amino acids. CDR1 SNHLY and CDR2 FYNNEI come from the germline V gene. J gave up 5 bases and V 10 bases, and 9 bases lay outside the gene matches. The CDR3 sequence is CATSGGLGETQYF. Here the CDR3 DNA reads TGTGCCACCAGCGGGGGACTGGGGGAGACCCAGTACTTC.

The rearrangement joins TRBV10-3 to TRBJ1-5, with D possibly matching TRBD1 (5 bases). Germline V gene lookup returns CDR1 ENHRY and CDR2 SYGVKD. Trimming took 0 bases from V and 8 from J, leaving 14 bases between them. This CDR3 spans 15 amino acids. The CDR3 nucleotides are TGTGCCATCAGTGAGTCGACTGGGGACCTTAAGCCCCAGCATTTT. This sequence encodes CAISESTGDLKPQHF.

This clonotype has more than one count but fewer than ten. The rearrangement joins TRBV6-6 to TRBJ2-3; 9 bases match TRBD2. Per germline, CDR1 MNHNY and CDR2 SVGAGI (reference sequence). The J segment lost 6 bases and the V segment lost 5 bases, leaving 15 bases of the junction unmatched. The CDR3 runs to 17 residues. CDR3 DNA sequence: TGTGCCAGCAGTCCCGGGCGGGCTAGCGGGGAAGGGGATACGCAGTATTTT. Translated: CASSPGRASGEGDTQYF.

This rearrangement joins TRBV6-2 or TRBV6-3 to TRBJ2-1; 11 nucleotides match TRBD2. The CDR3 runs 18 residues. CDR1 MNHEY and CDR2 SVGEGT come from the germline V gene. V shed 5 bases, J shed 0 bases, and the junction held 9 bases outside the gene matches. The CDR3 DNA sequence: TGTGCCAGCAGTACCTCTAGGGGACTAGCGGCCTCCTACAATGAGCAGTTCTTC. The encoded protein is CASSTSRGLAASYNEQFF.

This CDR3 reads CASSSDRREQFF. CDR3 in DNA: TGCGCCAGCAGCTCCGACCGAAGGGAACAGTTCTTC. The V gene is TRBV5-1, the J gene TRBJ2-1; D gene ambiguous. This CDR3 has 12 amino acids. Trimming shortened V by 3 bases and J by 13 bases, and 14 bases separated the two germline ends. Germline CDR1 SGHRS, CDR2 YFSETQ.

V is TRBV27 and J is TRBJ2-2; unclear D gene. Germline V gene lookup returns CDR1 MNHEY and CDR2 SMNVEV (reference sequence). This CDR3 contains 14 residues. V lost 3 bases to trimming and J lost 2 bases, with 7 bases between them. The CDR3 is CASSFWGNTGELFF. In DNA form, the CDR3 reads TGTGCCAGCAGTTTCTGGGGAAACACCGGGGAGCTGTTTTTT.

This sequence joins TRBV4-1 and TRBJ1-2; TRBD1 matches 9 bases. This CDR3 is built from 12 residues. Per the germline V gene, CDR1 is MGHRA and CDR2 is YSYEKL. The ends lost 3 bases at V and 9 bases at J; junction bases unmatched: 2. Here the CDR3 reads CASSQGQGSYTF. The CDR3 DNA is TGCGCCAGCAGCCAGGGACAGGGCAGCTACACCTTC.

The rearrangement uses TRBV10-3 and TRBJ2-1; 7 nucleotides line up with TRBD2. This CDR3 is built from 13 residues. Germline lookup yields CDR1 ENHRY and CDR2 SYGVKD. J was trimmed by 13 bases and V by 8 bases; bases with no gene match: 14. CDR3 in DNA: TGTGCCATCCTCCCGGGGGAGGGCGAGACCCAGTTCTTC. Residues: CAILPGEGETQFF.

This CDR3 is CASSLDFPYEQYF. As DNA, the CDR3 is TGTGCCAGCAGCCTAGACTTCCCCTACGAGCAGTACTTC. The chain is built from TRBV7-2 and TRBJ2-7, with unresolved D. Germline assignment: CDR1 SGHTA and CDR2 FQGNSA. Trimming removed 5 bases at V and 2 bases at J, with 10 bases between. This CDR3 contains 13 residues.

The rearrangement joins TRBV18 to TRBJ2-5; 11 bases map to TRBD1. Trimming cost V 2 bases and J 4 bases; bases outside gene matches: 9. Germline CDR1 is KGHSH and CDR2 is LQKENI. The CDR3 covers 17 residues. The chain's CDR3 is CASSPSGTGGLRETQYF. The CDR3, as DNA: TGTGCCAGCTCACCATCCGGGACAGGGGGATTGCGAGAGACCCAGTACTTC.

This clonotype was observed at least ten times. The chain combines TRBV20-1 with TRBJ2-1, with 10 bases aligning to TRBD2. Germline V gene lookup returns CDR1 DFQATT and CDR2 SNEGSKA (reference sequence). The ends lost 1 base at V and 0 bases at J; junction bases unmatched: 15. CDR3 length: 20 amino acids. The CDR3 region is CSARGPQSSGSYASYNEQFF. CDR3 in DNA: TGCAGTGCTAGAGGCCCCCAATCTAGCGGGAGTTACGCCTCCTACAATGAGCAGTTCTTC.